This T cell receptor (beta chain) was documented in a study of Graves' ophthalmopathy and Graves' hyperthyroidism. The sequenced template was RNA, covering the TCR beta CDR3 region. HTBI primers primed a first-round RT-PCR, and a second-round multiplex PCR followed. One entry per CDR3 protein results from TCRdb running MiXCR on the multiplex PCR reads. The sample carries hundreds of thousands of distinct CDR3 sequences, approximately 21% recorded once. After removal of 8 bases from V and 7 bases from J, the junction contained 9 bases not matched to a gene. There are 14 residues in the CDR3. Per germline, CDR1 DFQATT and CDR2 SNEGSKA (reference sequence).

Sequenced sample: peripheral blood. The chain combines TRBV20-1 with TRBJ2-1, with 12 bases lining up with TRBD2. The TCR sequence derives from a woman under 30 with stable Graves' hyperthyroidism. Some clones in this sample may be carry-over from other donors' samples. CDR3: CSSPLAGGSNEQFF. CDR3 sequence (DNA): TGCAGTTCCCCACTAGCGGGAGGCTCAAATGAGCAGTTCTTC.